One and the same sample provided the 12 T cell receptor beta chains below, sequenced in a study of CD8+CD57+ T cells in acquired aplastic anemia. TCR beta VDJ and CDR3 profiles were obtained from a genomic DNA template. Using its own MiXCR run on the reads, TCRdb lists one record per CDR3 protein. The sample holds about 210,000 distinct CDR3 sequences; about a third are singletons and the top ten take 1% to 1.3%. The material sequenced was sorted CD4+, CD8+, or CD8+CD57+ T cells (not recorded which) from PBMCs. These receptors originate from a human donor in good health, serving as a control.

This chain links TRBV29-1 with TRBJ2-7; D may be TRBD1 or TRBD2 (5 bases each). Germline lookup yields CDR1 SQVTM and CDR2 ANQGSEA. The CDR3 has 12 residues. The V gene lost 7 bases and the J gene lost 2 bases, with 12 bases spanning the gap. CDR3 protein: CSAGDGPYEQYF. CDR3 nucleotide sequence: TGCAGCGCTGGGGACGGACCCTACGAGCAGTACTTC.

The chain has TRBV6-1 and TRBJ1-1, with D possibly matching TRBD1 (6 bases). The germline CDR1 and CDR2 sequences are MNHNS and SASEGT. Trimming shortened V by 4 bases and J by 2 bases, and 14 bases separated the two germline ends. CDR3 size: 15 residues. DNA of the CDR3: TGTGCCAGCAGTGTTCATCAGGGGCGCAACACTGAAGCTTTCTTT. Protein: CASSVHQGRNTEAFF.

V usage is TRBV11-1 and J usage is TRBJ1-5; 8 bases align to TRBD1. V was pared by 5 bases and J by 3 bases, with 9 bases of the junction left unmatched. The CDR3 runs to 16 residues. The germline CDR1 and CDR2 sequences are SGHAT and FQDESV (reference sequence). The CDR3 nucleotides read TGTGCCAGCAGCAGAGGGACAGGCTCTGACAATCAGCCCCAGCATTTT. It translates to CASSRGTGSDNQPQHF.

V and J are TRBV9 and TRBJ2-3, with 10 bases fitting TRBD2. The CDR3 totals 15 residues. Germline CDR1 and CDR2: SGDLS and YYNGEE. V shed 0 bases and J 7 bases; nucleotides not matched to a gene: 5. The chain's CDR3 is CASSVVASGGYTQYF. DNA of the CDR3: TGTGCCAGCAGCGTAGTTGCTAGCGGGGGATATACGCAGTATTTT.

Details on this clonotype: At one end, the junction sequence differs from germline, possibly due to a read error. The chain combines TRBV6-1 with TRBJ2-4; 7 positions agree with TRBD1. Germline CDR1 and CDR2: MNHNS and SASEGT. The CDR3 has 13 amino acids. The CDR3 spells CASRDPDRALTIF. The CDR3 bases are TGTGCCAGCAGAGACCCCGACAGGGCCCTAACGATTTTC.

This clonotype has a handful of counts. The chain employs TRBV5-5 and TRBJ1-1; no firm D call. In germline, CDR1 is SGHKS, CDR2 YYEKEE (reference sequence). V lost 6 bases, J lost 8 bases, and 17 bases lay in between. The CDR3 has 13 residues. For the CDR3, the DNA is TGTGCCAGCACCCTACAAGGCGCCCGGGAAGCTTTCTTT. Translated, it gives CASTLQGAREAFF.

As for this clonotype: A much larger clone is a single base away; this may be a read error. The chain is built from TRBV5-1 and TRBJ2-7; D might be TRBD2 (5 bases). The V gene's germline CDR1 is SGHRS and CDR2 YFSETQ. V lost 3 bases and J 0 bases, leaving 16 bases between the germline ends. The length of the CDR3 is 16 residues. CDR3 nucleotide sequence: TGCGCCAGCAGCTACACCCCGGGAATAAGCTCCTACGAGCAGTACTTC. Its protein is CASSYTPGISSYEQYF.

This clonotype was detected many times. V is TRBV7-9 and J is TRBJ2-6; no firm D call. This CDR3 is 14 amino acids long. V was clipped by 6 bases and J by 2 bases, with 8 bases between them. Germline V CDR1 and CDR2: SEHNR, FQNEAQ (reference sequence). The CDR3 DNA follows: TGTGCCAGCAGTAAGCTTCCTGGGGCCAACGTCCTGACTTTC. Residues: CASSKLPGANVLTF.

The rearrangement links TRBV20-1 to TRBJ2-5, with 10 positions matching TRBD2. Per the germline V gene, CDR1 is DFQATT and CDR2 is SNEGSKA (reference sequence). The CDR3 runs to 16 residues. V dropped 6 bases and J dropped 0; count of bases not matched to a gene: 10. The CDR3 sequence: CSASPGLAVYQETQYF. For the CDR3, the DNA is TGCAGTGCCTCCCCTGGACTAGCGGTTTACCAAGAGACCCAGTACTTC.

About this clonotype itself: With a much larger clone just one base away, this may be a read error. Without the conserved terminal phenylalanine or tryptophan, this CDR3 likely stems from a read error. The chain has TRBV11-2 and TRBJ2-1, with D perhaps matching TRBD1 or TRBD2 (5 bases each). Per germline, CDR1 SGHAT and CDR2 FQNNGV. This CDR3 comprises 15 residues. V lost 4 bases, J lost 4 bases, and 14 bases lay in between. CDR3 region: CASSSPGRGYNEQFL. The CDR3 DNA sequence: TGTGCCAGCAGCTCTCCGGGACGGGGTTACAATGAGCAGTTCCTC.

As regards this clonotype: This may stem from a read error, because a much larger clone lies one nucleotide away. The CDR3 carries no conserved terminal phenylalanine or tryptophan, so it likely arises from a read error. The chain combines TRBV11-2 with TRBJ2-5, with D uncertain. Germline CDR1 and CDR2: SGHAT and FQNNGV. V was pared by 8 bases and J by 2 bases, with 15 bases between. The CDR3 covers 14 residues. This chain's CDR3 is CASSPLAAQETQYS. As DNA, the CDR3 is TGTGCCAGCTCACCTCTCGCGGCACAAGAGACCCAGTACTCC.

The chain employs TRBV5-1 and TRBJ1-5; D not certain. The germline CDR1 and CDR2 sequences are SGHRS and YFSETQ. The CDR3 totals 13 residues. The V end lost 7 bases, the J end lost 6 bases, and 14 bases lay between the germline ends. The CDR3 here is CASALEVGQPQHF. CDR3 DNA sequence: TGCGCCAGCGCCTTGGAGGTTGGTCAGCCCCAGCATTTT.